The 2 T cell receptor beta chains below come from one sample, sequenced in a study of control samples from healthy donors and cancer patients. Only in-frame clones appear in the TCRdb table, and some are missing; sequencing was by immunoSEQ multiplex PCR. The sample contains about 180,000 clones, 90% of which appear only once. The sequenced sample was blood. These receptor sequences come from a woman between 45 and 60 years old in good health.

This chain links TRBV5-1 with TRBJ2-3; possible D gene TRBD2, 6 bases. Germline CDR1 is SGHRS and CDR2 is YFSETQ. V lost 4 bases, J lost 1 base, and 13 bases lay in between. The CDR3 contains 15 residues. The CDR3 sequence: CASSPGTPRTDTQYF. In nucleotides, the CDR3 is TGCGCCAGCAGCCCCGGGACTCCCCGCACAGATACGCAGTATTTT. The whole variable domain, remainder taken from reference TRBV5-1 and TRBJ2-3, is KAGVTQTPRYLIKTRGQQVTLSCSPISGHRSVSWYQQTPGQGLQFLFEYFSETQRNKGNFPGRFSGRQFSNSRSEMNVSTLELGDSALYLCASSPGTPRTDTQYFGPGTRLTVL.

The chain employs TRBV27 and TRBJ2-7; 12 bases are a match to TRBD2. Germline V gene sequence: CDR1 MNHEY, CDR2 SMNVEV (reference sequence). Trimming removed 5 bases from V and 5 bases from J; junction bases left unmatched: 4. The CDR3 spans 14 residues. CDR3 in DNA: TGTGCCAGCAGTCTGACTAGCGGGAGAAACGAGCAGTACTTC. Amino acids: CASSLTSGRNEQYF.